This TCR beta chain was profiled in a study of T cell clonotyping in hematopoietic cell transplantation. Study context: Recipient samples before transplant were obtained post-cytoreduction.

Study findings and constraints: Pathologically expanded recipient clonotypes increased progressively from day 30 to day 180 as diversity fell.

TCRdb's copy holds only in-frame clones and misses some; the assay was immunoSEQ multiplex PCR. Of about 41,000 clones in the sample, 85% were seen once. Time point described: recipient sample about 28 days before transplant, after cytoreduction. A remark on this clone: Its cognate antigen is unknown.

Losses at the gene ends were 6 bases for V and 5 bases for J; bases not matched to a gene: 10. The CDR3 runs 16 residues. Germline lookup yields CDR1 MDHEN and CDR2 SYDVKM. The input for sequencing was peripheral blood mononuclear cells, taken before stem cell transplant. The V and J genes are TRBV28 and TRBJ2-5; 12 bases are a match to TRBD1. This receptor was obtained from a man in his fifties or sixties with acute myeloid leukemia. Some clones in this sample may be carry-over from other donors' samples. This CDR3 reads CASSPSGTGGEETQYF. CDR3 sequence (DNA): TGTGCCAGCAGCCCATCCGGGACAGGGGGCGAGGAGACCCAGTACTTC.